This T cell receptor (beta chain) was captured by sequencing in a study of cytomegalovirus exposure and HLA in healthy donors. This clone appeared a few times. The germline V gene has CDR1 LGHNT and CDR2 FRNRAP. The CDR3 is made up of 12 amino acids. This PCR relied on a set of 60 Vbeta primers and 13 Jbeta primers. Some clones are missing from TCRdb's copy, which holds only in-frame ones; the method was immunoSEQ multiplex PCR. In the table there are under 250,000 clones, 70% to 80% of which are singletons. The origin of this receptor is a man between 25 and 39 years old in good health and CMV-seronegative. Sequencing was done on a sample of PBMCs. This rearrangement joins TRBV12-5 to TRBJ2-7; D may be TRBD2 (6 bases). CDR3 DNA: TGTGCCGTGGGGCGGGAAGATTACGAGCAGTACTTC. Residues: CAVGREDYEQYF.